The rows below give T cell receptor beta chains drawn from one sample of a study of blood T cell repertoires in COVID-19. The protocol was immunoSEQ multiplex PCR, while the TCRdb copy is restricted to in-frame clones and leaves out a portion. The sample includes about 50,000 clones, about 82% of them seen just once. The specimen was peripheral blood. The source of these receptors is a woman aged 55-75 years with acute or convalescent COVID-19. The CDR3 runs from the conserved cysteine through the conserved F or W. The order of the fields is clone size, J gene, V gene, D gene, CDR3 protein, CDR3 DNA. The D gene is left open where the match is weak. Clone size is shown for a subset of rows, as once, few, many or a class of expanded clone.

-,TRBJ2-3,TRBV24-1,TRBD2,CATSDRLAGSTDTQYF,TGTGCCACCAGTGATCGACTAGCGGGGAGCACAGATACGCAGTATTTT
-,TRBJ2-7,TRBV7-6,TRBD1,CASSLAGTGSFYEQYF,TGTGCCAGCAGCTTAGCGGGGACAGGGAGCTTCTACGAGCAGTACTTC
few,TRBJ1-5,TRBV2,-,CASSGQSEDPQPQHF,TGTGCCAGCAGTGGACAGTCCGAGGACCCACAGCCCCAGCATTTT
few,TRBJ1-1,TRBV5-6,TRBD1,CASSFPGQGMSNTEAFF,TGTGCCAGCAGCTTTCCGGGACAGGGGATGAGTAACACTGAAGCTTTCTTT
-,TRBJ2-5,TRBV4-2,TRBD1,CASSRVGQGISETQYF,TGTGCCAGCAGCCGAGTAGGACAGGGGATTTCAGAGACCCAGTACTTC
-,TRBJ2-2,TRBV19,TRBD2,CASSRTGGVTGELFF,TGTGCCAGTAGTAGAACGGGGGGTGTCACCGGGGAGCTGTTTTTT
medium-sized,TRBJ2-7,TRBV6-5,-,CASSYLQGREQYF,TGTGCCAGCAGTTACTTACAGGGTCGCGAGCAGTACTTC
-,TRBJ1-1,TRBV3-1/TRBV3-2,TRBD1,CASSQAQQGLGAFF,TGTGCCAGCAGCCAAGCCCAACAGGGGCTCGGAGCTTTCTTT
-,TRBJ2-3,TRBV6-5,TRBD1,CASSRDRDTDTQYF,TGTGCCAGCAGCCGGGACAGGGACACAGATACGCAGTATTTT
-,TRBJ1-1,TRBV29-1,-,CSVENWGPGTEAFF,TGCAGCGTTGAAAACTGGGGGCCGGGCACTGAAGCTTTCTTT
-,TRBJ1-2,TRBV29-1,-,CSAMEGPALTF,TGCAGCGCCATGGAGGGTCCGGCGCTCACCTTC
-,TRBJ2-7,TRBV27,-,CASSFKGAMGYEQYF,TGTGCCAGCAGTTTTAAAGGGGCAATGGGCTACGAGCAGTACTTC
-,TRBJ1-2,TRBV27,-,CASSLSQGNYGYTF,TGTGCCAGCAGTTTATCACAGGGCAACTATGGCTACACCTTC
-,TRBJ1-4,TRBV27,-,CATWLGGFNEKLFF,TGTGCCACTTGGCTCGGGGGGTTTAATGAAAAACTGTTTTTT
-,TRBJ1-1,TRBV7-2,-,CASSPGRGTEAFF,TGTGCCAGCAGCCCAGGTCGGGGCACTGAAGCTTTCTTT
-,TRBJ2-2,TRBV18,-,CASSPPSTGNTGELFF,TGTGCCAGCTCACCACCGTCGACAGGGAACACCGGGGAGCTGTTTTTT
-,TRBJ1-6,TRBV6-1,-,CASSENGQYYNSPLHF,TGTGCCAGCAGTGAAAATGGACAGTACTATAATTCACCCCTCCACTTT
-,TRBJ2-1,TRBV5-1,-,CASSLDGSSYNEQFF,TGCGCCAGCAGCTTGGACGGGAGCTCCTACAATGAGCAGTTCTTC
-,TRBJ2-1,TRBV4-2,TRBD2,CASSPSSGMGSYNEQFF,TGTGCCAGCAGCCCCTCTAGCGGAATGGGCTCCTACAATGAGCAGTTCTTC